Shown below are 13 T cell receptor beta chains from a single sample sequenced in a study of vaccination effects on CD4 cells after COVID-19. TCRdb's table, derived via immunoSEQ multiplex PCR, lists solely in-frame clones and lacks some. The table lists roughly 26,000 clones, about four fifths of them singletons. CD4+ T cells specific for antigen were expanded with viral peptide pools by the ViraFEST assay before sequencing. Subsequent to a culture period of 10 to 11 days, CD4+ T cells were isolated. Documented for the person is a PCR-confirmed SARS-CoV-2 infection occurring between March and December 2020. These receptors have no known antigen. The sequences come from CD4+ T cells from PBMCs cultured with HCoV-NL63 spike peptides, collected before COVID-19 vaccination. The source of these receptors is a human donor who had a prior SARS-CoV-2 infection.

The chain recombines TRBV9 with TRBJ1-1; D gene unclear. The germline V and J ends were trimmed by 4 bases and 0 bases, with 13 bases remaining between them. Germline CDR1 and CDR2: SGDLS and YYNGEE. The CDR3 contains 15 residues. CDR3 DNA: TGTGCCAGCAGCCCACCTCCCAGAATGAACACTGAAGCTTTCTTT. Residues: CASSPPPRMNTEAFF.

The chain has TRBV5-4 and TRBJ2-5, with 7 bases identical to TRBD1. Germline V gene lookup returns CDR1 SGHNT and CDR2 YYREEE (reference sequence). V lost 1 base to trimming and J lost 2 bases; unmatched junction nucleotides: 5. The length of the CDR3 is 15 residues. The CDR3 region has the DNA TGTGCCAGCAGCTTGAGAAGCAGGGGGCAAGAGACCCAGTACTTC. It translates to CASSLRSRGQETQYF.

The chain uses TRBV27 and TRBJ2-3, with TRBD1 identical over 11 bases. Per germline, CDR1 MNHEY and CDR2 SMNVEV (reference sequence). The CDR3 contains 15 residues. The junction had 4 bases not matched to a gene; V was cut back by 6 bases and J by 2 bases. This CDR3 reads CASRDRGHNTDTQYF. The CDR3 nucleotides are TGTGCCAGCAGGGACAGGGGGCATAACACAGATACGCAGTATTTT.

This clone was observed a handful of times. The chain employs TRBV18 and TRBJ2-7; 10 bases match TRBD2. Losses at the gene ends were 3 bases for V and 1 base for J; bases not matched to a gene: 3. The CDR3 sequence is 15 residues long. Germline V gene lookup returns CDR1 KGHSH and CDR2 LQKENI. CDR3 protein: CASSPGTSVSYEQYF. The DNA for the CDR3 is TGTGCCAGCTCACCCGGGACTAGCGTTTCCTACGAGCAGTACTTC.

The chain is built from TRBV6-5 and TRBJ2-7, with 7 bases identical to TRBD2. V shed 2 bases and J 2 bases; nucleotides not matched to a gene: 6. CDR1 is MNHEY, CDR2 SVGAGI, per germline. The CDR3 has 15 residues. The CDR3 bases are TGTGCCAGCAGTTACGGTTCGGGACTAACCTACGAGCAGTACTTC. Encoded protein: CASSYGSGLTYEQYF.

The chain links TRBV4-2 to TRBJ1-5; 8 bases agree with TRBD1. CDR1 and CDR2 from the germline V gene are LGHNA and YNFKEQ. The CDR3 extends over 14 amino acids. V lost 4 bases, J lost 9 bases, and 8 bases stayed unmatched. CDR3 sequence: CASSLSGQERPQHF. Written as DNA, the CDR3 is TGTGCCAGCAGCCTTTCGGGACAGGAAAGGCCCCAGCATTTT.

The chain carries TRBV6-1 and TRBJ1-2; no clear D. CDR3 length: 14 amino acids. Germline lookup yields CDR1 MNHNS and CDR2 SASEGT. V lost 2 bases and J lost 7, with 14 bases in between. The CDR3 protein is CASSESWERAGYTF. CDR3 coding DNA: TGTGCCAGCAGTGAATCGTGGGAAAGAGCTGGCTACACCTTC.

This clone appeared a few times. In DNA, the CDR3 is TGCGCCAGCAGCCAATCAGACGGTAACACTGAAGCTTTCTTT. Its translation: CASSQSDGNTEAFF. The gene calls are TRBV4-1 and TRBJ1-1; D remains unclear. The germline gives CDR1 MGHRA, CDR2 YSYEKL. There are 14 residues in the CDR3. Trimming shortened V by 2 bases and J by 2 bases, and 9 bases separated the two germline ends.

The chain links TRBV10-3 to TRBJ2-5; the D gene could be TRBD1 or TRBD2 (5 bases each). Between the trimmed V and J ends, which lost 3 bases and 5 bases, there was a span of 7 bases. The CDR3 covers 12 residues. Germline CDR1 ENHRY, CDR2 SYGVKD. The CDR3 nucleotides are TGTGCCATCAGTGAAGGGGACGAGACCCAGTACTTC. This codes for CAISEGDETQYF.

This chain uses TRBV2 with TRBJ2-2, with TRBD2 matching over 14 bases. The germline gives CDR1 SNHLY, CDR2 FYNNEI. V lost 8 bases to trimming and J lost 5 bases; unmatched junction nucleotides: 19. CDR3 length: 20 residues. The CDR3 sequence: CASGGALGGLAGAGTGELFF. The CDR3 DNA reads TGTGCCAGCGGGGGCGCGCTTGGGGGACTAGCGGGAGCGGGGACCGGGGAGCTGTTTTTT. Using reference TRBV2 and TRBJ2-2 for the parts outside the CDR3, the full variable domain is EPEVTQTPSHQVTQMGQEVILRCVPISNHLYFYWYRQILGQKVEFLVSFYNNEISEKSEIFDDQFSVERPDGSNFTLKIRSTKLEDSAMYFCASGGALGGLAGAGTGELFFGEGSRLTVL.

This rearrangement joins TRBV7-8 to TRBJ1-6, with a tentative D call TRBD1 (5 bases). CDR3 length: 14 amino acids. CDR1 is SGHVS and CDR2 is FQNEAQ in the germline V gene. Trimming pared 1 base from V and 8 bases from J, leaving 9 bases between. The CDR3 here is CASSLVQGDSPLHF. CDR3 nucleotide sequence: TGTGCCAGCAGCTTAGTCCAAGGGGATTCACCCCTCCACTTT.

This sequence joins TRBV12-3 or TRBV12-4 and TRBJ2-5, with D possibly TRBD2 on 5 matching bases. The CDR3 sequence is 12 residues long. V was pared by 2 bases and J by 5 bases, with 6 bases between. The CDR3 loop reads CASSLQRETQYF. For the CDR3, the DNA is TGTGCCAGCAGTTTACAGCGGGAGACCCAGTACTTC.

The rearrangement uses TRBV2 and TRBJ2-3, with TRBD2 matching 11 bases. The CDR3 runs 15 residues. Germline V CDR1 and CDR2: SNHLY, FYNNEI. V trimming: 4 bases; J trimming: 5 bases; junction bases outside the gene matches: 5. The CDR3 DNA reads as TGTGCCAGCAGTGGTAGCGGGGGGGCCAGAGATACGCAGTATTTT. Translation: CASSGSGGARDTQYF.